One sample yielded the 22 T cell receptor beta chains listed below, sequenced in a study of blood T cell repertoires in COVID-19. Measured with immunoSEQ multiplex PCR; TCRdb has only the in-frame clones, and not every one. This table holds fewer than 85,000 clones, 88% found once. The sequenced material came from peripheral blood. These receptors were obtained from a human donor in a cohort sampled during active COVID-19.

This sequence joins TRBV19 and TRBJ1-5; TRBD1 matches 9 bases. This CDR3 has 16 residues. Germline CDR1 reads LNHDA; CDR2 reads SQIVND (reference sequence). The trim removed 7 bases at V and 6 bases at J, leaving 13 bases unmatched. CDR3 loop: CASTNLEGQGTQPQHF. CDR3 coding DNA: TGTGCCAGTACTAATCTAGAGGGACAGGGTACTCAGCCCCAGCATTTT.

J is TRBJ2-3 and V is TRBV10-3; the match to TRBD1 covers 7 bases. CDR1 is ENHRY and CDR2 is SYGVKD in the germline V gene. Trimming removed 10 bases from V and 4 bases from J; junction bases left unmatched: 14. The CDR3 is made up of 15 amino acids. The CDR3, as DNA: TGTGCCACCAACAGGAACCGGGACAGTTCAGATACGCAGTATTTT. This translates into CATNRNRDSSDTQYF.

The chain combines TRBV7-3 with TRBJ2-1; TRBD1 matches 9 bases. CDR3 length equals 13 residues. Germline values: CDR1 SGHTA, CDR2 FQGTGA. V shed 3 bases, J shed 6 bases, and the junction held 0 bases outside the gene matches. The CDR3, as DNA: TGTGCCAGCAGCTTGGGACAGGGCAATGAGCAGTTCTTC. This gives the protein CASSLGQGNEQFF.

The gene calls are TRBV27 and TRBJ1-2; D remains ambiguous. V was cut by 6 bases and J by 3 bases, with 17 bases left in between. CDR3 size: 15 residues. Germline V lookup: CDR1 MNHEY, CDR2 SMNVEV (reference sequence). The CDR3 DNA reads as TGTGCCAGCAGACCCCAAGAGGCCCCATACTATGGCTACACCTTC. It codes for CASRPQEAPYYGYTF.

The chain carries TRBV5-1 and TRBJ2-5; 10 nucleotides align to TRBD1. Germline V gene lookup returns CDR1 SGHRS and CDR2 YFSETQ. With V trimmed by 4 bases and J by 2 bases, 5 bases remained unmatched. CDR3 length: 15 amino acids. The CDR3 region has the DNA TGCGCCAGCAGCCCTGGGACAGGGGTTCAAGAGACCCAGTACTTC. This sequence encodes CASSPGTGVQETQYF.

For the CDR3, the DNA is TGTGCCAGCAGGCGGACAGGGGCCGGGTCTGGGGCCAACGTCCTGACTTTC. Translating it yields CASRRTGAGSGANVLTF. This rearrangement joins TRBV7-9 to TRBJ2-6; 9 nucleotides agree with TRBD1. Trimming took 6 bases from V and 1 from J; bases not matched to a gene: 7. The CDR3 runs 17 residues. Per germline, CDR1 SEHNR and CDR2 FQNEAQ (reference sequence).

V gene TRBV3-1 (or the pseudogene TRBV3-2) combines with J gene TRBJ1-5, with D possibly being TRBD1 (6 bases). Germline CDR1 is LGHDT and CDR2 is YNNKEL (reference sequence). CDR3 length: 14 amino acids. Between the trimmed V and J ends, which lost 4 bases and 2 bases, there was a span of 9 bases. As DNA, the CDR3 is TGTGCCAGCAGCCGCGCAGGGGGCAATCAGCCCCAGCATTTT. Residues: CASSRAGGNQPQHF.

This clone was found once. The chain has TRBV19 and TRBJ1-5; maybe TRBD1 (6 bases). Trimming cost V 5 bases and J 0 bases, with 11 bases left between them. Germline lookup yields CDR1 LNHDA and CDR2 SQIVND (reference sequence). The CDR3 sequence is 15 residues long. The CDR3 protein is CASSRRTDSNQPQHF. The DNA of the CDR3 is TGTGCCAGTAGTCGACGGACAGATAGCAATCAGCCCCAGCATTTT.

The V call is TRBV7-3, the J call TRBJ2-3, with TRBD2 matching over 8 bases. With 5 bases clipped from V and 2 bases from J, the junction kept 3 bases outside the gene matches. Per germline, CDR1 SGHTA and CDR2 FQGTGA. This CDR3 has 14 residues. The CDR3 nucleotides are TGTGCCAGCAGCCAGGGACTAGTCACAGATACGCAGTATTTT. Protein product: CASSQGLVTDTQYF.

The CDR3 region is CASSLQLAGGPGEQYF. CDR3 DNA: TGTGCCAGCAGCTTACAACTAGCGGGAGGGCCGGGGGAGCAGTACTTC. This chain links TRBV7-2 with TRBJ2-7; 13 bases agree with TRBD2. The CDR3 totals 16 residues. V shed 2 bases and J 7 bases; nucleotides not matched to a gene: 8. Germline lookup yields CDR1 SGHTA and CDR2 FQGNSA.

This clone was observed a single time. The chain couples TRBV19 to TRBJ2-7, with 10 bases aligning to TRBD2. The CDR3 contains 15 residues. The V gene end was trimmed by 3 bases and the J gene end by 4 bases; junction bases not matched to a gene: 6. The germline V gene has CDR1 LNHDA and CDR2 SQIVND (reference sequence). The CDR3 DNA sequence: TGTGCCAGTAGTATCGACGCTAGCGGGAGTTACGAGCAGTACTTC. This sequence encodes CASSIDASGSYEQYF.

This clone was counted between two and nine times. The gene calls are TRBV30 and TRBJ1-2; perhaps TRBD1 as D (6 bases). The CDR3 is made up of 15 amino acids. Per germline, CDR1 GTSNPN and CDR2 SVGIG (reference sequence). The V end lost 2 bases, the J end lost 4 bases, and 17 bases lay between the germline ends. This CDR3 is CAWSRMARGVYGYTF. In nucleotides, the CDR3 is TGTGCCTGGAGTAGGATGGCCAGGGGAGTCTATGGCTACACCTTC.

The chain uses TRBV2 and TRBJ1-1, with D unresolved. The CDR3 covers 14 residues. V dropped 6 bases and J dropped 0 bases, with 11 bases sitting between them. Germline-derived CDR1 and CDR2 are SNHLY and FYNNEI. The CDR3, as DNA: TGTGCCAGCAGGGCCCTCGACATGAACACTGAAGCTTTCTTT. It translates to CASRALDMNTEAFF.

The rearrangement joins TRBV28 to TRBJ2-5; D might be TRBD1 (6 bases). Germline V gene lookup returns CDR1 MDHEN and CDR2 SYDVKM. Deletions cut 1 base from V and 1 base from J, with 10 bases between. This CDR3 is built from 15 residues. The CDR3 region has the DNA TGTGCCAGCAGTTTATTACAGGGAAGCCAAGAGACCCAGTACTTC. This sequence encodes CASSLLQGSQETQYF. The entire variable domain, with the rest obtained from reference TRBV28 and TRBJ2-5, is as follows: DVKVTQSSRYLVKRTGEKVFLECVQDMDHENMFWYRQDPGLGLRLIYFSYDVKMKEKGDIPEGYSVSREKKERFSLILESASTNQTSMYLCASSLLQGSQETQYFGPGTRLLVL.

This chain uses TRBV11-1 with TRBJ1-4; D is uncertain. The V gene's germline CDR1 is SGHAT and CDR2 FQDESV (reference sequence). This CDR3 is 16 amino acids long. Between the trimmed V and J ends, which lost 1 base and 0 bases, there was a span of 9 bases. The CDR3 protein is CASSLGGRATNEKLFF. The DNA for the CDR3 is TGTGCCAGCAGCTTAGGAGGCAGAGCAACTAATGAAAAACTGTTTTTT. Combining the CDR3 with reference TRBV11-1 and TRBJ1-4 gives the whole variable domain EAEVAQSPRYKITEKSQAVAFWCDPISGHATLYWYRQILGQGPELLVQFQDESVVDDSQLPKDRFSAERLKGVDSTLKIQPAELGDSAMYLCASSLGGRATNEKLFFGSGTQLSVL.

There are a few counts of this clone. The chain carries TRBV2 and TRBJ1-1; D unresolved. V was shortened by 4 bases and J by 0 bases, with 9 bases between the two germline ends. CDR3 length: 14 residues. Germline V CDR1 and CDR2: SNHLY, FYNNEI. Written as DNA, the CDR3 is TGTGCCAGCAGTGGTGACACCTTGAACACTGAAGCTTTCTTT. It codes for CASSGDTLNTEAFF.

The CDR3 nucleotides read TGTGCCAGCAGCGCTCGAGCGTCAAGCGGCGAGCAGTACTTC. Its translation: CASSARASSGEQYF. This chain joins TRBV7-9 and TRBJ2-7, with D perhaps TRBD2 (5 bases). CDR3 length equals 14 residues. CDR1 SEHNR and CDR2 FQNEAQ come from the germline V gene (reference sequence). Trimming left V 5 bases short and J 6 bases short, with 17 bases between.

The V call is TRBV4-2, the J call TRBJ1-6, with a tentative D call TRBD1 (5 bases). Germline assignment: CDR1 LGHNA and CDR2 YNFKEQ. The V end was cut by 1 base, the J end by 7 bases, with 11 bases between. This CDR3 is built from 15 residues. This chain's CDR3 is CASSQVGQGNSPLHF. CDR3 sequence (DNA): TGTGCCAGCAGCCAAGTAGGCCAGGGAAATTCACCCCTCCACTTT.

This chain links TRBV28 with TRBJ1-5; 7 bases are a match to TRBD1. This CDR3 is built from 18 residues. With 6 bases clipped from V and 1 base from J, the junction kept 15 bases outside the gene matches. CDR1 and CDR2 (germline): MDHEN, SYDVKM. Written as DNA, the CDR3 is TGTGCCAGCAGGCCCGGGGTGAGGGGGCGTAACAGCAATCAGCCCCAGCATTTT. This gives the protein CASRPGVRGRNSNQPQHF.

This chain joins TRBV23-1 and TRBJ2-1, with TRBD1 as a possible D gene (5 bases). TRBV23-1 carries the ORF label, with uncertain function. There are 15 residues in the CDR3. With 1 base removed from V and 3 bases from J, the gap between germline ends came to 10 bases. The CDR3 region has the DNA TGCGCCAGCAGTCAATGGACGCAGGGCTACAATGAGCAGTTCTTC. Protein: CASSQWTQGYNEQFF.

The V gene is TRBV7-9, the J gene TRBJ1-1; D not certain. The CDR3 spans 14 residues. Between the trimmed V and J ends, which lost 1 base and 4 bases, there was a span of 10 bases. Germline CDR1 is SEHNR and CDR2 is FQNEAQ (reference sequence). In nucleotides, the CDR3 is TGTGCCAGCAGCTTAGTTTTGGGGAGCACTGAAGCTTTCTTT. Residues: CASSLVLGSTEAFF.

This chain's CDR3 is CASSLSRETQYF. In DNA form, the CDR3 reads TGTGCCAGCAGTTTGTCCCGAGAGACCCAGTACTTC. This chain connects TRBV12-3 or TRBV12-4 to TRBJ2-5; no reliable D call. CDR3 size: 12 residues. Trimming removed 3 bases from V and 4 bases from J, with 6 bases in between.